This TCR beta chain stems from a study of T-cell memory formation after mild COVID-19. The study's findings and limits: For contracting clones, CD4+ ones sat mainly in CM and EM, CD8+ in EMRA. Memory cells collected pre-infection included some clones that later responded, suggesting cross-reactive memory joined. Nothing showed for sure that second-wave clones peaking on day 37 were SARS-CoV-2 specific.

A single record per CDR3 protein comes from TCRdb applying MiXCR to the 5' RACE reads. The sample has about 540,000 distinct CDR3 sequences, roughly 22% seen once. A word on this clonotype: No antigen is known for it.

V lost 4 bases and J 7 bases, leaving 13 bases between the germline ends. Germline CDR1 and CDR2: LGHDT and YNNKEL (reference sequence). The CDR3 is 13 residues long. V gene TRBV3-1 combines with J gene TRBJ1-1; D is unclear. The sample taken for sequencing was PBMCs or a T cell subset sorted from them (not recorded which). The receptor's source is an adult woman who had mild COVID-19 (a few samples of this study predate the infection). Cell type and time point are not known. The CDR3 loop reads CASSPRGPFEAFF. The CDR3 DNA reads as TGTGCCAGCAGCCCCCGAGGGCCGTTTGAAGCTTTCTTT.